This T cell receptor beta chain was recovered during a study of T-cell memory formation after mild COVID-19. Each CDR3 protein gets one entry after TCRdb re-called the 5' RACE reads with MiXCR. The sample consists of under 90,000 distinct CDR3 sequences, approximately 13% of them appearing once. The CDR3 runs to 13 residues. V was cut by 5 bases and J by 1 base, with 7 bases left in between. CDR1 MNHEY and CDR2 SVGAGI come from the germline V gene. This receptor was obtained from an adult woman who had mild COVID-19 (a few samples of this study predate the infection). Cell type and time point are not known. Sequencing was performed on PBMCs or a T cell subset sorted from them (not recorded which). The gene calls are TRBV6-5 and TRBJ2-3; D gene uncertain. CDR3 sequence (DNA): TGTGCCAGCAGTCTCAAGGGCACAGATACGCAGTATTTT. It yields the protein CASSLKGTDTQYF.